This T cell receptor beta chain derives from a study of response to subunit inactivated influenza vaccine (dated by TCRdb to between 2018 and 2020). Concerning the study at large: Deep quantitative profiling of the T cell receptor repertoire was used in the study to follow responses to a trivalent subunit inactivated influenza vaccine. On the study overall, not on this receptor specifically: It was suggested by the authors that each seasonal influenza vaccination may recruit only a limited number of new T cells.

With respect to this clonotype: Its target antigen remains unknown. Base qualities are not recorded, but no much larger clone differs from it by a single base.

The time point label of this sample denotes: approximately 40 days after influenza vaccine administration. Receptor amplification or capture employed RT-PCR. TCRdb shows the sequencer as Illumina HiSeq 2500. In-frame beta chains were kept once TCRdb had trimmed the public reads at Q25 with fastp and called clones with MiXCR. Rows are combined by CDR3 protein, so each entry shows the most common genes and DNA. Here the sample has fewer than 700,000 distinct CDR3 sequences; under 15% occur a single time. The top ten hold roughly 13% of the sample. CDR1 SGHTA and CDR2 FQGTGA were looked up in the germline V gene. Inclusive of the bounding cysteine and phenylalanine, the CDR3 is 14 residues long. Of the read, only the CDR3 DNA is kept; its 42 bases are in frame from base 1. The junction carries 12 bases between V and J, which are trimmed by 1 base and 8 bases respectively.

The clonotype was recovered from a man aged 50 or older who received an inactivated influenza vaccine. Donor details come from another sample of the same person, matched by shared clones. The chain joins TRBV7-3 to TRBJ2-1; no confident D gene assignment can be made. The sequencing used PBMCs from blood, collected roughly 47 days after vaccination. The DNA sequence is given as TGTGCCAGCAGCTTAAAACCTCGCGAGGATGAGCAGTTCTTC. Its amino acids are CASSLKPREDEQFF.